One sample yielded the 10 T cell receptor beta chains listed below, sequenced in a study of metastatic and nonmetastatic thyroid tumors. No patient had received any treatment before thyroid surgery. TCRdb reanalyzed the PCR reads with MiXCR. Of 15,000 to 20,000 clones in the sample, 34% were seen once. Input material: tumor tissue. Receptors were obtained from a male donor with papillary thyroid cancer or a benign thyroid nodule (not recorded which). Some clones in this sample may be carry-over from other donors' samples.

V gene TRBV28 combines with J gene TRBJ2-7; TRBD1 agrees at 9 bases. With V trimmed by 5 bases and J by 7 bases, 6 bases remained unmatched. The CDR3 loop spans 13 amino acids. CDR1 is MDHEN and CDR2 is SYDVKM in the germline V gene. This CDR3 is CASSTPGTGEQYF. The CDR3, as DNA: TGTGCCAGCAGTACGCCAGGGACAGGGGAGCAGTACTTC.

The CDR3 DNA follows: TGCAGTGCTAGAGTGGGGGTAGTAGTGTATGAGCAGTTCTTC. Translating it yields CSARVGVVVYEQFF. V is TRBV20-1 and J is TRBJ2-1, with D tentatively TRBD1 or TRBD2 (5 bases each). V dropped 1 base and J dropped 8 bases, with 15 bases sitting between them. Germline V gene data show CDR1 as DFQATT and CDR2 as SNEGSKA (reference sequence). The CDR3 contains 14 residues.

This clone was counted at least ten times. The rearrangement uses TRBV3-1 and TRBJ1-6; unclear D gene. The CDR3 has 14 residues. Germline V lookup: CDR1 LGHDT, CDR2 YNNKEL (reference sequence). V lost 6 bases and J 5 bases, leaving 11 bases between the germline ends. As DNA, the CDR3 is TGTGCCAGCAGGCAACGGAATAATAATTCACCCCTCCACTTT. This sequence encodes CASRQRNNNSPLHF.

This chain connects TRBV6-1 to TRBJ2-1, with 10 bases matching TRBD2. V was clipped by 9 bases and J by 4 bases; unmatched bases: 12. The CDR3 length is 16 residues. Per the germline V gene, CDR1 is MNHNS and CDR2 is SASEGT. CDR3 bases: TGTGCCAGAACGTCACTAGCGGGACTGGCGTACAATGAGCAGTTCTTC. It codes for CARTSLAGLAYNEQFF.

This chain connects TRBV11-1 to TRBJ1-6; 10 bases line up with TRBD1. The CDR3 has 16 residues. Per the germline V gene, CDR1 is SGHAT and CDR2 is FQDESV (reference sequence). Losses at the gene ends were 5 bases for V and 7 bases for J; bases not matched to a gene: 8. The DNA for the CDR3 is TGTGCCAGCAGCCGGTGGGCGGACAGGGGGAATTCACCCCTCCACTTT. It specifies CASSRWADRGNSPLHF.

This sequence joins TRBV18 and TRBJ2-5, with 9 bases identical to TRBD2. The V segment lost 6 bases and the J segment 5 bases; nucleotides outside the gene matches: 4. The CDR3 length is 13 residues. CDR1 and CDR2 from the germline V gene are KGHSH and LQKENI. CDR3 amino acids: CASSPSGRETQYF. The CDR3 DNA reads TGTGCCAGCTCCCCGAGCGGGAGGGAGACCCAGTACTTC.

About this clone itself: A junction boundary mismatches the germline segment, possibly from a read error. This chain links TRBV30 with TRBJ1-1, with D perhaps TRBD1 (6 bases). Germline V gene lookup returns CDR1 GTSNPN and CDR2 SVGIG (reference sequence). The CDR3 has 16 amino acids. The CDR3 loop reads CAWSINHFTGPPGANF. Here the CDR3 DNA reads TGTGCATGGAGTATCAACCACTTCACAGGGCCCCCAGGGGCTAACTTT.

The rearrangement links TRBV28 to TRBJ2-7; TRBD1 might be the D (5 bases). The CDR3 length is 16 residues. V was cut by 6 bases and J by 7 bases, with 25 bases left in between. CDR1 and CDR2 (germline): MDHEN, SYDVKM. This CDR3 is CASRTPKGEERYEQYF. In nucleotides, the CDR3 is TGTGCCAGCAGAACCCCCAAAGGGGAAGAACGGTATGAGCAGTACTTC.

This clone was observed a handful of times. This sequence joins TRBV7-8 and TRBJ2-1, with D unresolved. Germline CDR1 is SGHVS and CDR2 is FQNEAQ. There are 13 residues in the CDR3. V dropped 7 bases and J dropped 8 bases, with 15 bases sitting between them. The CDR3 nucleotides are TGTGCCAGCATCCTCCCCCCGGTCGATGAGCAGTTCTTC. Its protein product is CASILPPVDEQFF.

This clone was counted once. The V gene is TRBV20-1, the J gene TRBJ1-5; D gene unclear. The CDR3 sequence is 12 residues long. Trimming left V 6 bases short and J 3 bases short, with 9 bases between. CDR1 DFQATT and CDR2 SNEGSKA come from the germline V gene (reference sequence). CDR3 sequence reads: CSASPSNQPQHF. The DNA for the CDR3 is TGCAGTGCCAGTCCTTCCAATCAGCCCCAGCATTTT.